A selection of T cell receptor beta chains follows, all from one sample in a study of shared clonotypes between healthy human individuals. Here immunoSEQ multiplex PCR was the method, and the copy in TCRdb shows in-frame clones only, minus some. The sample holds 2 million or so clones; roughly 96% are singletons and the top ten take 0.1% to 0.15%. What was sequenced was naive CD4+ T cells sorted from blood. Every receptor here comes from a young man in good health. Each CDR3 is given with its conserved first and last residue. The D gene is left open where the match is weak. Clone sizes are given selectively: once, few, many, or a class where the clone is expanded.

abundance,v_gene,len,d_gene,j_gene,CDR3nt,CDR3aa
-,TRBV11-2,16,-,TRBJ2-4,TGTGCCAGCAGCTTAATGGGGGCGGGGGCCAAAAACATTCAGTACTTC,CASSLMGAGAKNIQYF
many,TRBV4-1,15,-,TRBJ2-2,TGCGCCAGCACCGATAGGGGCCGCAACACCGGGGAGCTGTTTTTT,CASTDRGRNTGELFF
-,TRBV27,15,TRBD1,TRBJ2-7,TGTGCCAGCAGCGGCCGGGACAGGGCCCCCTACGAGCAGTACTTC,CASSGRDRAPYEQYF
-,TRBV4-1,19,-,TRBJ2-3,TGCGCCAGCAGCCCCCGCTTTCTAGCAGGGGCCTCTAGCACAGATACGCAGTATTTT,CASSPRFLAGASSTDTQYF
-,TRBV6-1,14,-,TRBJ2-5,TGTGCCAGCACCCTAACGGAGGTCCAAGAGACCCAGTACTTC,CASTLTEVQETQYF
once,TRBV25-1,13,-,TRBJ1-2,TGTGCCAGCAGTGAAGCAGGGGCCTATGGCTACACCTTC,CASSEAGAYGYTF
-,TRBV7-9,15,TRBD1,TRBJ2-7,TGTGCCAGTAGACGGCGGGGGACAGGGGATTACGAGCAGTACTTC,CASRRRGTGDYEQYF
-,TRBV28,19,-,TRBJ2-7,TGTGCCAGCAGTTTATTGAATATAGGTCCTAAGGGACGCCCGGAGGGGCAGTACTTC,CASSLLNIGPKGRPEGQYF
-,TRBV10-3,14,-,TRBJ2-5,TGTGCCATCAGTGAGTCTACAGGCAAAGAGACCCAGTACTTC,CAISESTGKETQYF
once,TRBV19,17,TRBD2,TRBJ2-1,TGTGCCACCACGACTAGCGGGAGGGCCCAAGGCTACAATGAGCAGTTCTTC,CATTTSGRAQGYNEQFF
-,TRBV29-1,14,-,TRBJ1-3,TGCAGCGTTAATACACAGGGAAAGGGACGCACCATATATTTT,CSVNTQGKGRTIYF
-,TRBV19,12,-,TRBJ2-1,TGTGCCAGTAGACAGGGAAACAATGAGCAGTTCTTC,CASRQGNNEQFF
-,TRBV5-4,14,-,TRBJ1-6,TGTGCCAGCAGCTTGGAGGGGGGCAATGCACCCCTCCACTTT,CASSLEGGNAPLHF
-,TRBV11-2,12,-,TRBJ1-3,TGTGCCAGCCGAAGTTCTGGAAACACCATATATTTT,CASRSSGNTIYF
once,TRBV7-2,16,TRBD1,TRBJ2-1,TGTGCCAGCAGCTGGGCCGGGACAGGGGCCGACAATGAGCAGTTCTTC,CASSWAGTGADNEQFF
-,TRBV10-3,13,TRBD1,TRBJ1-1,TGTGCCATCAGTGAGACAGGGGTCACTGAAGCTTTCTTT,CAISETGVTEAFF
-,TRBV5-1,14,-,TRBJ2-7,TGCGCCAGCAGCTTGCTGCCAGGGGATGGCGAGCAGTACTTC,CASSLLPGDGEQYF
-,TRBV4-1,15,-,TRBJ2-3,TGCGCCAGCAGCCAAGTAGCGTCCCTGACAGATACGCAGTATTTT,CASSQVASLTDTQYF
-,TRBV5-1,17,TRBD1,TRBJ1-6,TGCGCCAGCAGACAGACGACAGGGAGCTCCTATAATTCACCCCTCCACTTT,CASRQTTGSSYNSPLHF
-,TRBV10-3,14,TRBD1,TRBJ2-7,TGTGCCATCAGTGAACGGCAGGGGGTCTACGAGCAGTACTTC,CAISERQGVYEQYF
-,TRBV28,17,TRBD2,TRBJ2-4,TGTGCCAGCAGTTTAGAAGGGAGGGCGCGGTCAGAAAACATTCAGTACTTC,CASSLEGRARSENIQYF
-,TRBV19,17,TRBD1,TRBJ2-4,TGTGCCAGTAGTATAAAGGCCACAGGGGAAGCCAAAAACATTCAGTACTTC,CASSIKATGEAKNIQYF
-,TRBV10-3,13,-,TRBJ2-7,TGTGCCGTCCGGGACGGCAACACCTACGAGCAGTACTTC,CAVRDGNTYEQYF
once,TRBV11-2,15,TRBD1,TRBJ2-7,TGTGCCAGCAGCGGTATGGACAGGGGGCTTTACGAGCAGTACTTC,CASSGMDRGLYEQYF
-,TRBV19,15,TRBD1,TRBJ2-7,TGTGCCAGTAGTATAGTAGAGGGGGCAACCTACGAGCAGTACTTC,CASSIVEGATYEQYF
-,TRBV6-1,18,TRBD2,TRBJ2-2,TGTGCCAGCAGTGAAGTAATAGCGGGGGCCACCTCCACCGGGGAGCTGTTTTTT,CASSEVIAGATSTGELFF
-,TRBV7-8,15,-,TRBJ2-3,TGTGCCAGCAGCTTATTTGGCGGGGGCACAGATACGCAGTATTTT,CASSLFGGGTDTQYF
-,TRBV29-1,15,-,TRBJ2-3,TGCAGCGTTCATAGCCAGGGGCGACAGTTAGGTACGCAGTATTTT,CSVHSQGRQLGTQYF
once,TRBV5-4,14,TRBD2,TRBJ2-3,TGTGCCAGCAGCCTCGGACTAGATTCCGATACGCAGTATTTT,CASSLGLDSDTQYF
-,TRBV19,14,-,TRBJ1-1,TGTGCCAGTAGTGAATCGGTCATGAACACTGAAGCTTTCTTT,CASSESVMNTEAFF
-,TRBV28,17,-,TRBJ2-1,TGTGCCAGCAGTCCGACGACCTTACTCCAGGGGCGGGATGAGCAGTTCTTC,CASSPTTLLQGRDEQFF
-,TRBV10-3,16,-,TRBJ2-3,TGTGCCATCAGTGAGTCTACATCGGGACGCACAGATACGCAGTATTTT,CAISESTSGRTDTQYF
-,TRBV9,12,TRBD2,TRBJ2-4,TGTGCCAGCAGCGGTAGCGGGGACATTCAGTACTTC,CASSGSGDIQYF
-,TRBV2,15,TRBD2,TRBJ2-1,TGTGCCAGCAGTGGTCTAGCGGGAGGCTACAATGAGCAGTTCTTC,CASSGLAGGYNEQFF
-,TRBV2,17,TRBD2,TRBJ2-3,TGTGCCAGCAGTGAGGGGCTAGCGGGAGAGAGGGCAGATACGCAGTATTTT,CASSEGLAGERADTQYF
-,TRBV28,15,-,TRBJ1-5,TGTGCCAGCAGTTTATTCAGGGTTTTAGATCAGCCCCAGCATTTT,CASSLFRVLDQPQHF
-,TRBV9,19,TRBD2,TRBJ2-1,TGTGCCAGCAGCGTAGGGACTAGCGGGAGGCCGAGCTCCTACAATGAGCAGTTCTTC,CASSVGTSGRPSSYNEQFF
-,TRBV5-8,15,TRBD1,TRBJ2-1,TGTGCCACCCTGAGGGGACAGGGCTACTACAATGAGCAGTTCTTC,CATLRGQGYYNEQFF
-,TRBV7-9,15,TRBD2,TRBJ2-1,TGTGCCAGCAGCCGGCTAGCGGGAGGATACAATGAGCAGTTCTTC,CASSRLAGGYNEQFF
-,TRBV5-6,15,TRBD1,TRBJ1-3,TGTGCCAGCAGCTTGGGGGGGACAGCGTTTAACACCATATATTTT,CASSLGGTAFNTIYF
-,TRBV19,13,TRBD1,TRBJ1-4,TGTGCCAGTAGTGGACAGGGGTTTGAAAAACTGTTTTTT,CASSGQGFEKLFF
-,TRBV7-8,14,TRBD1,TRBJ1-6,TGTGCCAGCGGGGAGACAGGGTTAAGATCACCCCTCCACTTT,CASGETGLRSPLHF
-,TRBV30,11,-,TRBJ2-7,TGTGCCTGGAGTATGACCTACGAGCAGTACTTC,CAWSMTYEQYF
-,TRBV7-2,13,-,TRBJ1-2,TGTGCCAGCAGCTTACAGGCAGACCTTGGCTACACCTTC,CASSLQADLGYTF
-,TRBV30,13,TRBD1,TRBJ1-1,TGTGCCTGGAGTCAACAGGGGGGCACTGAAGCTTTCTTT,CAWSQQGGTEAFF
-,TRBV28,15,TRBD1,TRBJ2-7,TGTGCCAGCAGCCCATCGACAGGGGGAGCGTACGAGCAGTACTTC,CASSPSTGGAYEQYF
-,TRBV30,13,-,TRBJ1-2,TGTGCCTGGACTGCTCGTCGATGGTATGGCTACACCTTC,CAWTARRWYGYTF
-,TRBV6-5,8,-,TRBJ1-5,TGTGCCAGCAGTGAAGAGCATTTT,CASSEEHF
-,TRBV5-4,15,-,TRBJ2-5,TGTGCCAGCAGTTCCGGGACTTCGCGTGTGGAGACCCAGTACTTC,CASSSGTSRVETQYF
-,TRBV9,17,-,TRBJ1-3,TGTGCCAGCAGCGTAGGTGGGAGAAGCTTCTCTGGAAACACCATATATTTT,CASSVGGRSFSGNTIYF
-,TRBV2,11,-,TRBJ1-2,TGTGCCAGCAAGGAATTCTATGGCTACACCTTC,CASKEFYGYTF
once,TRBV11-2,15,-,TRBJ2-3,TGTGCCAGCAGCTTAGCGGGAGCCGGCCCAGATACGCAGTATTTT,CASSLAGAGPDTQYF
-,TRBV4-3,16,-,TRBJ2-1,TGCGCCAGCAGCCAAGAAGTTGTGAGGGATTACAATGAGCAGTTCTTC,CASSQEVVRDYNEQFF
-,TRBV30,12,-,TRBJ2-5,TGTGCCTGGAGTGTTAGGCAAGAGACCCAGTACTTC,CAWSVRQETQYF